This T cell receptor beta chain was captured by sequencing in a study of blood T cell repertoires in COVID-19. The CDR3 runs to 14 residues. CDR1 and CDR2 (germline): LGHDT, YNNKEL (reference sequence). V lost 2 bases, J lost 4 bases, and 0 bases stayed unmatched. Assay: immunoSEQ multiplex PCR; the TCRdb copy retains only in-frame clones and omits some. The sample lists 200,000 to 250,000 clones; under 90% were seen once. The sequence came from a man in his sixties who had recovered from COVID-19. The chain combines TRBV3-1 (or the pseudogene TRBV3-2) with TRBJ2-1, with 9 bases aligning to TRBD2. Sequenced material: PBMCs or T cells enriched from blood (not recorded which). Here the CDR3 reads CASSQLAGYNEQFF. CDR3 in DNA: TGTGCCAGCAGCCAACTAGCGGGGTACAATGAGCAGTTCTTC.